One and the same sample provided the 10 T cell receptor beta chains below, sequenced in a study of blood T cell repertoires in COVID-19 (dated by TCRdb to the early 2020s). Libraries were built with the immunoSEQ multiplex PCR assay. Sourced from immuneACCESS, this table was stored by TCRdb with only in-frame sequences that have V and J called. A share of the clones is absent; for the studies checked, an unresolved V gene accounts for under half, and the remainder has no known explanation. The sample table lists about 240,000 clones, roughly 86% of them with a count of one. Of the sample, approximately 7.2% is held by the ten largest clones. Sequencing used peripheral blood. The source is a woman in her 70s with active or convalescent COVID-19.

The V call is TRBV14, the J call TRBJ1-6; TRBD1 aligns across 7 bases. The CDR3 is made up of 16 amino acids. In germline, CDR1 is SGHDN, CDR2 FVKESK. Trimming removed 4 bases from V and 7 bases from J; junction bases left unmatched: 10. The CDR3 DNA sequence: TGTGCCAGCAGCCCTGCAACTGGACAGGTGAATTCACCCCTCCACTTT. Amino acids: CASSPATGQVNSPLHF.

This chain joins TRBV4-2 and TRBJ1-6; possible D gene TRBD1, 6 bases. V dropped 2 bases and J dropped 7 bases, with 18 bases sitting between them. CDR3 length: 17 amino acids. CDR1 is LGHNA and CDR2 is YNFKEQ in the germline V gene. The CDR3 nucleotides are TGTGCCAGCAGCCAAAAAATTTTGGACAGTAAGAATTCACCCCTCCACTTT. This codes for CASSQKILDSKNSPLHF.

CDR3 DNA: TGTGCCAGCAGCTTAAGAGGTCAGAACACAGATACGCAGTATTTT. Its translation is CASSLRGQNTDTQYF. The V and J genes are TRBV7-2 and TRBJ2-3, with unresolved D. The CDR3 length is 15 residues. The ends were cut back, 2 bases at V and 2 bases at J, with 11 bases in the middle. Germline loops: CDR1 SGHTA, CDR2 FQGNSA.

This chain links TRBV11-3 with TRBJ2-1; 10 bases are shared with TRBD2. The CDR3 spans 13 residues. The germline gives CDR1 SGHNT, CDR2 YENEEA. J gave up 5 bases and V 8 bases, and 3 bases lay outside the gene matches. The CDR3 DNA reads TGTGCCAGCGGTACTAGCGGGAACAATGAGCAGTTCTTC. It codes for CASGTSGNNEQFF.

The rearrangement joins TRBV4-1 to TRBJ1-5, with D uncertain. Germline loops: CDR1 MGHRA, CDR2 YSYEKL. The CDR3 covers 15 residues. Trimming stripped 4 bases from V and 1 base from J, with 11 bases between. The CDR3 bases are TGCGCCAGCAGCCTCCGGGAGAGGAGCAATCAGCCCCAGCATTTT. This sequence encodes CASSLRERSNQPQHF.

This chain uses TRBV5-4 with TRBJ1-6; tentatively, D is TRBD1 (6 bases). CDR1 is SGHNT, CDR2 YYREEE, per germline (reference sequence). Trimming stripped 0 bases from V and 5 bases from J, with 12 bases between. This CDR3 has 16 amino acids. CDR3 DNA sequence: TGTGCCAGCAGCTTGGATAGGACAGCGAATAATTCACCCCTCCACTTT. This codes for CASSLDRTANNSPLHF.

Sample share makes this clone large. V and J are TRBV7-9 and TRBJ1-2; tentative D call: TRBD1 (6 bases). The CDR3 length is 16 residues. Deletions cut 1 base from V and 4 bases from J, with 16 bases between. CDR1 and CDR2 from the germline V gene are SEHNR and FQNEAQ (reference sequence). DNA of the CDR3: TGTGCCAGCAGCTTAGAACAGGGCTTTTCAATCTATGGCTACACCTTC. It is translated as CASSLEQGFSIYGYTF.

The chain is built from TRBV3-1 (or the pseudogene TRBV3-2) and TRBJ1-2; the D gene is possibly TRBD1 (6 bases). This CDR3 spans 18 amino acids. The germline V and J ends were trimmed by 4 bases and 1 base, with 22 bases remaining between them. Germline V lookup: CDR1 LGHDT, CDR2 YNNKEL (reference sequence). The CDR3 nucleotides are TGTGCCAGCAGCCTAAGGGGGTCAGAGGCACTATTTAACTATGGCTACACCTTC. Encoded protein: CASSLRGSEALFNYGYTF.

J is TRBJ1-2 and V is TRBV29-1, with D possibly being TRBD1 (6 bases). The CDR3 covers 12 residues. From germline, CDR1 is SQVTM and CDR2 ANQGSEA. V was shortened by 6 bases and J by 4 bases, with 12 bases between the two germline ends. In DNA, the CDR3 is TGCAGCGTAAAGACAGGAGCCTATGGCTACACCTTC. It encodes CSVKTGAYGYTF.

This chain links TRBV29-1 with TRBJ1-4; no reliable D call. Germline CDR1 is SQVTM and CDR2 is ANQGSEA. The CDR3 covers 13 residues. Trimming stripped 3 bases from V and 4 bases from J, with 9 bases between. For the CDR3, the DNA is TGCAGCGTTGACCGGCGGTATAATGAAAAACTGTTTTTT. Protein: CSVDRRYNEKLFF.